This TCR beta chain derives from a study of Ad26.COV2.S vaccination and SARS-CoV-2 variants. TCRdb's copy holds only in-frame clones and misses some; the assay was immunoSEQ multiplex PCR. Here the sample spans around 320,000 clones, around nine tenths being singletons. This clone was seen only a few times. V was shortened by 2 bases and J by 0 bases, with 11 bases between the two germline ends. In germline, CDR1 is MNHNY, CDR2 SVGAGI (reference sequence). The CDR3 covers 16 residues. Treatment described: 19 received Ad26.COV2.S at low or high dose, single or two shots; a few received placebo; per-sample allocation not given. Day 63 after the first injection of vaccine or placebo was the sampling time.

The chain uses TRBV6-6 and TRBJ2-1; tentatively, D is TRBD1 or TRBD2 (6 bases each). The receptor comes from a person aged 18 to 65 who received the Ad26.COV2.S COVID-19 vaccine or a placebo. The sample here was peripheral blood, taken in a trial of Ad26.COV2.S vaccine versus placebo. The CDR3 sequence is CASSYGGGLSYNEQFF. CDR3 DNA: TGTGCCAGCAGTTACGGTGGGGGGCTCTCCTACAATGAGCAGTTCTTC.